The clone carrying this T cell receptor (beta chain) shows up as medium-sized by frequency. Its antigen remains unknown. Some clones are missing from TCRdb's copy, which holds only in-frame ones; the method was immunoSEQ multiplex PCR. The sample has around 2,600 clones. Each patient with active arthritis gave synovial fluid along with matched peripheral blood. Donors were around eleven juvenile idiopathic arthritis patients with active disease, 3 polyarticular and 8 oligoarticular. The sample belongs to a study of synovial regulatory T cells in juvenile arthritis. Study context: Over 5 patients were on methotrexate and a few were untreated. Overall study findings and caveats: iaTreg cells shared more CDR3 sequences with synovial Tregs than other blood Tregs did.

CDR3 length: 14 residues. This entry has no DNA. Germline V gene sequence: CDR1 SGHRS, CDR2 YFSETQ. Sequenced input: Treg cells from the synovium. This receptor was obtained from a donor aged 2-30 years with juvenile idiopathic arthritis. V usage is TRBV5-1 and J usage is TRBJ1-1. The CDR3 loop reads CASAQGTSNTEAFF.